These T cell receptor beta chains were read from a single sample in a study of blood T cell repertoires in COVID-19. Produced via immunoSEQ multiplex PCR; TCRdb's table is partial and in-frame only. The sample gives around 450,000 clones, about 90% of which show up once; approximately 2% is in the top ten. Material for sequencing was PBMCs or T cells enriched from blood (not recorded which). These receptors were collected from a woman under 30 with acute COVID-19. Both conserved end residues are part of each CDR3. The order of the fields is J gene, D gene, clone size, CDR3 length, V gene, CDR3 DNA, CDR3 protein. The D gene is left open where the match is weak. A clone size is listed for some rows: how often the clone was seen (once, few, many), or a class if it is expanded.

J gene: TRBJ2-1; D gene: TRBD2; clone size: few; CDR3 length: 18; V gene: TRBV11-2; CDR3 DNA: TGTGCCAGCAGCTTCCGCTTAGATATTCCAGCGGGAGAGAATGAGCAGTTCTTC; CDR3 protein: CASSFRLDIPAGENEQFF
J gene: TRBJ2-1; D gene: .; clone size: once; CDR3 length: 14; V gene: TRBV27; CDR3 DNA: TGTGCCAGCAGTTTAACGAGCTCCTACAATGAGCAGTTCTTC; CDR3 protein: CASSLTSSYNEQFF
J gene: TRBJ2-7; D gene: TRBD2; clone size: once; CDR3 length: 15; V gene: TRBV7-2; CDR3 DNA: TGTGCCAGCAGCTTTGGAGGCGGGGGTTACTACGAGCAGTACTTC; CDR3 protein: CASSFGGGGYYEQYF
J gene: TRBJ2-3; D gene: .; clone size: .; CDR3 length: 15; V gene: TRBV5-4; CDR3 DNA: TGTGCCAGCAGCTTGGCTAGTGCGTCCGCAGATACGCAGTATTTT; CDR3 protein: CASSLASASADTQYF
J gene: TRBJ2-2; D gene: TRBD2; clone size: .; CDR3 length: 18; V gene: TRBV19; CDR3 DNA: TGTGCCAGTAGTCGACGTGGTAGCGGGAGGGCCAGCACCGGGGAGCTGTTTTTT; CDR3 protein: CASSRRGSGRASTGELFF
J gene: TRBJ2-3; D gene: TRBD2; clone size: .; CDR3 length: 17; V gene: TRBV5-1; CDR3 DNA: TGCGCCAGCAGCTTGTCTTTCGGCGGGGGGGCCGAAGATACGCAGTATTTT; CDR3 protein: CASSLSFGGGAEDTQYF
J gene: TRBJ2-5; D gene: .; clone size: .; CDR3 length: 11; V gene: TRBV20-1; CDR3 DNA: TGCAGTGCTGCAGGGGAGGAGACCCAGTACTTC; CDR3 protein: CSAAGEETQYF
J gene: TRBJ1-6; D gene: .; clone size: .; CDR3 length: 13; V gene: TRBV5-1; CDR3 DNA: TGCGCCAGCAGTTCAGGGTTGGGGTCACCCCTCCACTTT; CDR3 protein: CASSSGLGSPLHF
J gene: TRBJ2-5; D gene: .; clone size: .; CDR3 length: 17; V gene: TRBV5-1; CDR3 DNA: TGCGCCAGCAGCTTTAACCCGCGGGGTTCTTCCCCAGAGACCCAGTACTTC; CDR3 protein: CASSFNPRGSSPETQYF
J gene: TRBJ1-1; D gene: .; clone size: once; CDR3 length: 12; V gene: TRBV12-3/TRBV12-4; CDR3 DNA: TGTGCCAGCAGTTTAATCCAGGGCGAAGCTTTCTTT; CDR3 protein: CASSLIQGEAFF
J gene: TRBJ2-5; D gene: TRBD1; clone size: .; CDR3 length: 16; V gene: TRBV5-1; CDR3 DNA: TGCGCCAGCAGCCCTGGACAGGACGGAAGGCGGGAGACCCAGTACTTC; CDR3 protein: CASSPGQDGRRETQYF
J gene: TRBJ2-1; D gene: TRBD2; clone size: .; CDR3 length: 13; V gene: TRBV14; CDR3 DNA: TGTGCCAGCAGCACGGGGGGAGCGGGTGAGCAGTTCTTC; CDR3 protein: CASSTGGAGEQFF
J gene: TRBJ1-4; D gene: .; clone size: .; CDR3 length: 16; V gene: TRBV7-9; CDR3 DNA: TGTGCCAGCAGCGCAAAACTAAGGCAGGGGAAAGAAAAACTGTTTTTT; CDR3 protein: CASSAKLRQGKEKLFF
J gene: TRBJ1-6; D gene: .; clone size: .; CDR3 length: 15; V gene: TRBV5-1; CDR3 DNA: TGCGCCAGCAGCTTGGGCGGGACGGATAATTCACCCCTCCACTTT; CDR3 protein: CASSLGGTDNSPLHF
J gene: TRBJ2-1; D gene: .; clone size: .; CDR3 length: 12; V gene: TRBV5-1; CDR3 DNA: TGCGCCAGCAGCTTCGGAGGGGCCGAGCAGTTCTTC; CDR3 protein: CASSFGGAEQFF
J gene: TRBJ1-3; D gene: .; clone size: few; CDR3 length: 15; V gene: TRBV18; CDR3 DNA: TGTGCCAGCTCAGAGGGCACAACCTCTGGAAACACCATATATTTT; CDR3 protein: CASSEGTTSGNTIYF
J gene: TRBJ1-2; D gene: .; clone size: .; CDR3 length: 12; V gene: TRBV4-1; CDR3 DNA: TGCGCCAGCAGCCAAGACCAATATGGCTACACCTTC; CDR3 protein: CASSQDQYGYTF
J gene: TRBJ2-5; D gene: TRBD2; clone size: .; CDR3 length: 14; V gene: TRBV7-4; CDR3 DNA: TGTGCCAGCAGCTCCCTAGCGGGAGGAGGGACCCAGTACTTC; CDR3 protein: CASSSLAGGGTQYF
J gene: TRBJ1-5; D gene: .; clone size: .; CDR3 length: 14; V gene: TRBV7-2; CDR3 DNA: TGTGCCAGCAGCTTAGTTAACCAGGGTCAGCCCCAGCATTTT; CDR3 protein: CASSLVNQGQPQHF
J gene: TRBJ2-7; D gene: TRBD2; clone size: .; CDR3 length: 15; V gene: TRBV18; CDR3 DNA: TGTGCCAGCTCACCAGGGACTAGCGGGAGTTACGAGCAGTACTTC; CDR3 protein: CASSPGTSGSYEQYF
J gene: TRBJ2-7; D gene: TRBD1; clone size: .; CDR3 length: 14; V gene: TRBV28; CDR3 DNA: TGTGCCAGCACGGACAGGGTCGCTTCCTACGAGCAGTACTTC; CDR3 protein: CASTDRVASYEQYF
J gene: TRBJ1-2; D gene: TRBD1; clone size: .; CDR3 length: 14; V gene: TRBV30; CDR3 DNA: TGTGCCTGGAGCCCCGACAGGGATATCTATGGCTACACCTTC; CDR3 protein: CAWSPDRDIYGYTF
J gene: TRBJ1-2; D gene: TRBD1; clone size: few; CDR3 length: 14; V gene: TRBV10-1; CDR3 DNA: TGCGCCAGCAGTCCCGGGACAGGGAAGGATGGCTACACCTTC; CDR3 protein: CASSPGTGKDGYTF
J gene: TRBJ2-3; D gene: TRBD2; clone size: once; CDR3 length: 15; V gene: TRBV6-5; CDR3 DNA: TGTGCCAGTATGAAAGTGAGCGGGGGAGCAGATACGCAGTATTTT; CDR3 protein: CASMKVSGGADTQYF
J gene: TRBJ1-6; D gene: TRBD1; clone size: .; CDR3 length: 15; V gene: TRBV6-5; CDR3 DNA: TGTGCCAGCATCGCCGGGACAGGGAATATTTCACCCCTCCACTTT; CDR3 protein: CASIAGTGNISPLHF
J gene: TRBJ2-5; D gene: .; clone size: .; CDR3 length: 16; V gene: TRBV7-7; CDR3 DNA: TGTGCCAGCAGCTCTGGTGTGGCGGGATGGGGAGAGACCCAGTACTTC; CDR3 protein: CASSSGVAGWGETQYF
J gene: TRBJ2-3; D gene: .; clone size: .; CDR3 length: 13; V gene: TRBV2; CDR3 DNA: TGTGCCAGCAGAAGGGGGAGCACAGATACGCAGTATTTT; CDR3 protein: CASRRGSTDTQYF
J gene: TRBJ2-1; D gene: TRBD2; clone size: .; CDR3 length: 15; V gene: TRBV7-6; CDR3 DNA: TGTGCCAGCACTCAACTAGCGTCCTCCTACAATGAGCAGTTCTTC; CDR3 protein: CASTQLASSYNEQFF
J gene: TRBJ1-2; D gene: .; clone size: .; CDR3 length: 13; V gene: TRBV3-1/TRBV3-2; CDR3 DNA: TGTGCCAGCAGCCAACCCGGGACACAAGGCTACACCTTC; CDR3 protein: CASSQPGTQGYTF
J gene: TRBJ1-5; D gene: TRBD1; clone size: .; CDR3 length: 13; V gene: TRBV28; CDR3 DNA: TGTGCCAGCAGGCAGGGGGCCAGGCAGCCCCAGCATTTT; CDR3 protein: CASRQGARQPQHF
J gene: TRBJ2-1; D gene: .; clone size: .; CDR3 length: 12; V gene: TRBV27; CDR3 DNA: TGTGCCAGCAGTCGACAAGACAATGAGCAGTTCTTC; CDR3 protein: CASSRQDNEQFF
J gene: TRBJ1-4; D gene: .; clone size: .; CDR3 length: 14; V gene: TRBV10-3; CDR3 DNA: TGTGCCATCAGTGCGGCCAGGGAAAACGAAAAACTGTTTTTT; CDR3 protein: CAISAARENEKLFF
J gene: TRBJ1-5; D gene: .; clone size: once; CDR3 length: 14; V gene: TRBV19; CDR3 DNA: TGTGCCAGTAGTATGGGCCAACCGAATCAGCCCCAGCATTTT; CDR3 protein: CASSMGQPNQPQHF
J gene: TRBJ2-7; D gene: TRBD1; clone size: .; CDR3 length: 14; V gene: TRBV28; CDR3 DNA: TGTGCCAGTTTGGACAGGGGGCGCTCGGACGAGCAGTACTTC; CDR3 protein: CASLDRGRSDEQYF
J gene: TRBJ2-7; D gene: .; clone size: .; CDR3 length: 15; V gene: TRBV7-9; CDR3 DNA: TGTGCCAGCAGCCACGCGGGACAGAGTGCCTACGAGCAGTACTTC; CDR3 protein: CASSHAGQSAYEQYF
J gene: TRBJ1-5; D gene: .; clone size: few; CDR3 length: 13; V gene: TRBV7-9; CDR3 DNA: TGTGCCAGCACCGGATCGGGGAATCAGCCCCAGCATTTT; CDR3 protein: CASTGSGNQPQHF
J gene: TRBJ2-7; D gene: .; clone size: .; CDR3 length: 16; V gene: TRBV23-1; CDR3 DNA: TGCGCCAGCAGTCTCGTAGCTACCGTGAGCTCCTACGAGCAGTACTTC; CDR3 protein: CASSLVATVSSYEQYF
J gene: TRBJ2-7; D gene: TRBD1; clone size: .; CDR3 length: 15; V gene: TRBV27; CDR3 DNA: TGTGCCAGCAGAAAAACGGTGACAGGGGCCTACGAGCAGTACTTC; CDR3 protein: CASRKTVTGAYEQYF
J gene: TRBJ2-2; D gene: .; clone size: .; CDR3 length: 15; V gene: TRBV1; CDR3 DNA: TGCACCAGCAGCCACGGACTAGCGGTCACCGGGGAGCTGTTTTTT; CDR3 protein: CTSSHGLAVTGELFF
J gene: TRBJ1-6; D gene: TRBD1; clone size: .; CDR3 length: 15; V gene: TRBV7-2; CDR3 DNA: TGTGCCAGCAGCTCACAGGGGACGCATAATTCACCCCTCCACTTT; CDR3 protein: CASSSQGTHNSPLHF
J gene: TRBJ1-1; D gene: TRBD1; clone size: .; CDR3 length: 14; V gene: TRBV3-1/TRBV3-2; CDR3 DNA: TGTGCCAGCAGCCCCAGGGACAGACCCGCTGAAGCTTTCTTT; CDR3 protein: CASSPRDRPAEAFF
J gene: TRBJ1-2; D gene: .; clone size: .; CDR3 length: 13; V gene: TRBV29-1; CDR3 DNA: TGCAGCGTACGATGGGACACGTCCTATGGCTACACCTTC; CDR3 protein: CSVRWDTSYGYTF
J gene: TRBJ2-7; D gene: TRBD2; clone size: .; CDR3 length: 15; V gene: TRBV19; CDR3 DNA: TGTGCCAGTAGTTACAGTAGCGGGTCCTCCTACGAGCAGTACTTC; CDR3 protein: CASSYSSGSSYEQYF
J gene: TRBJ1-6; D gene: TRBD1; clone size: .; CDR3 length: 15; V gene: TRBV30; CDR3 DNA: TGTGCCTGGATCTCCGGGACAGGAAAGAATTCACCCCTCCACTTT; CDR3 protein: CAWISGTGKNSPLHF
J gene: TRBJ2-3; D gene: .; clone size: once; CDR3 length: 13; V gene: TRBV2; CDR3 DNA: TGTGCCAGCGCTGGACAATCTTTATCTACGCAGTATTTT; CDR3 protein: CASAGQSLSTQYF
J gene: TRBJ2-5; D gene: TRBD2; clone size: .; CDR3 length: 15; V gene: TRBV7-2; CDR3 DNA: TGTGCCAGCAGCTCCCGAGCGGGAGAGCCGGAGACCCAGTACTTC; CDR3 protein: CASSSRAGEPETQYF
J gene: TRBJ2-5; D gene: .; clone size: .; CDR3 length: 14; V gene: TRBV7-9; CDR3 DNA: TGTGCCAGCAGCTTACGTTCAGTTCAAGAGACCCAGTACTTC; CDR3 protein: CASSLRSVQETQYF
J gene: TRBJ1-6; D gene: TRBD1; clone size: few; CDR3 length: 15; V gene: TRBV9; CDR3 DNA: TGTGCCAGCAGCCCCGAAACAGGGGAGAGTTCACCCCTCCACTTT; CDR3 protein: CASSPETGESSPLHF
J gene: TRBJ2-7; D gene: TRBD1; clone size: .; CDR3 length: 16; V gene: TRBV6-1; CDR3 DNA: TGTGCCAGCAGTGCCTCAGGGGGACAGGGGGCCTACGAGCAGTACTTC; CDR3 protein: CASSASGGQGAYEQYF
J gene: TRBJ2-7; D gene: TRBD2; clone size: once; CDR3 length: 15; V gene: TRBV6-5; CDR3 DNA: TGTGCCAGCAGTAATTATCCTAGCGGGAGCTACGAGCAGTACTTC; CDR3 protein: CASSNYPSGSYEQYF
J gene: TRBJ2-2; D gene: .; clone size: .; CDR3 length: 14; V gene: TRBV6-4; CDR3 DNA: TGTGCCAGCAGTCACAGGATGAACACCGGGGAGCTGTTTTTT; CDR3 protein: CASSHRMNTGELFF
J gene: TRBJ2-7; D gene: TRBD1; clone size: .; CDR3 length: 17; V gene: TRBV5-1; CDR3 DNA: TGCGCCAGCAGCTACAACCGACAGGGCATTTCTCCTACGGCGCAGTACTTC; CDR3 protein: CASSYNRQGISPTAQYF
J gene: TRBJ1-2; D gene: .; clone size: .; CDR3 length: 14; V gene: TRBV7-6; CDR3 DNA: TGTGCCAGCAGCTTAGGTGAAGGGGGATATGGCTACACCTTC; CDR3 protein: CASSLGEGGYGYTF
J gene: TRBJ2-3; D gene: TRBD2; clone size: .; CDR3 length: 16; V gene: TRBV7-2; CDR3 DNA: TGTGCCAGCAGCTTAGGGACTAGCGGGAGTGCAGATACGCAGTATTTT; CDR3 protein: CASSLGTSGSADTQYF
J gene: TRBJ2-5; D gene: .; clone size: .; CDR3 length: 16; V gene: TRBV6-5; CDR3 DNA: TGTGCCAGCAGTTACTCGGACTTAGAGACCCAAGAGACCCAGTACTTC; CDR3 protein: CASSYSDLETQETQYF